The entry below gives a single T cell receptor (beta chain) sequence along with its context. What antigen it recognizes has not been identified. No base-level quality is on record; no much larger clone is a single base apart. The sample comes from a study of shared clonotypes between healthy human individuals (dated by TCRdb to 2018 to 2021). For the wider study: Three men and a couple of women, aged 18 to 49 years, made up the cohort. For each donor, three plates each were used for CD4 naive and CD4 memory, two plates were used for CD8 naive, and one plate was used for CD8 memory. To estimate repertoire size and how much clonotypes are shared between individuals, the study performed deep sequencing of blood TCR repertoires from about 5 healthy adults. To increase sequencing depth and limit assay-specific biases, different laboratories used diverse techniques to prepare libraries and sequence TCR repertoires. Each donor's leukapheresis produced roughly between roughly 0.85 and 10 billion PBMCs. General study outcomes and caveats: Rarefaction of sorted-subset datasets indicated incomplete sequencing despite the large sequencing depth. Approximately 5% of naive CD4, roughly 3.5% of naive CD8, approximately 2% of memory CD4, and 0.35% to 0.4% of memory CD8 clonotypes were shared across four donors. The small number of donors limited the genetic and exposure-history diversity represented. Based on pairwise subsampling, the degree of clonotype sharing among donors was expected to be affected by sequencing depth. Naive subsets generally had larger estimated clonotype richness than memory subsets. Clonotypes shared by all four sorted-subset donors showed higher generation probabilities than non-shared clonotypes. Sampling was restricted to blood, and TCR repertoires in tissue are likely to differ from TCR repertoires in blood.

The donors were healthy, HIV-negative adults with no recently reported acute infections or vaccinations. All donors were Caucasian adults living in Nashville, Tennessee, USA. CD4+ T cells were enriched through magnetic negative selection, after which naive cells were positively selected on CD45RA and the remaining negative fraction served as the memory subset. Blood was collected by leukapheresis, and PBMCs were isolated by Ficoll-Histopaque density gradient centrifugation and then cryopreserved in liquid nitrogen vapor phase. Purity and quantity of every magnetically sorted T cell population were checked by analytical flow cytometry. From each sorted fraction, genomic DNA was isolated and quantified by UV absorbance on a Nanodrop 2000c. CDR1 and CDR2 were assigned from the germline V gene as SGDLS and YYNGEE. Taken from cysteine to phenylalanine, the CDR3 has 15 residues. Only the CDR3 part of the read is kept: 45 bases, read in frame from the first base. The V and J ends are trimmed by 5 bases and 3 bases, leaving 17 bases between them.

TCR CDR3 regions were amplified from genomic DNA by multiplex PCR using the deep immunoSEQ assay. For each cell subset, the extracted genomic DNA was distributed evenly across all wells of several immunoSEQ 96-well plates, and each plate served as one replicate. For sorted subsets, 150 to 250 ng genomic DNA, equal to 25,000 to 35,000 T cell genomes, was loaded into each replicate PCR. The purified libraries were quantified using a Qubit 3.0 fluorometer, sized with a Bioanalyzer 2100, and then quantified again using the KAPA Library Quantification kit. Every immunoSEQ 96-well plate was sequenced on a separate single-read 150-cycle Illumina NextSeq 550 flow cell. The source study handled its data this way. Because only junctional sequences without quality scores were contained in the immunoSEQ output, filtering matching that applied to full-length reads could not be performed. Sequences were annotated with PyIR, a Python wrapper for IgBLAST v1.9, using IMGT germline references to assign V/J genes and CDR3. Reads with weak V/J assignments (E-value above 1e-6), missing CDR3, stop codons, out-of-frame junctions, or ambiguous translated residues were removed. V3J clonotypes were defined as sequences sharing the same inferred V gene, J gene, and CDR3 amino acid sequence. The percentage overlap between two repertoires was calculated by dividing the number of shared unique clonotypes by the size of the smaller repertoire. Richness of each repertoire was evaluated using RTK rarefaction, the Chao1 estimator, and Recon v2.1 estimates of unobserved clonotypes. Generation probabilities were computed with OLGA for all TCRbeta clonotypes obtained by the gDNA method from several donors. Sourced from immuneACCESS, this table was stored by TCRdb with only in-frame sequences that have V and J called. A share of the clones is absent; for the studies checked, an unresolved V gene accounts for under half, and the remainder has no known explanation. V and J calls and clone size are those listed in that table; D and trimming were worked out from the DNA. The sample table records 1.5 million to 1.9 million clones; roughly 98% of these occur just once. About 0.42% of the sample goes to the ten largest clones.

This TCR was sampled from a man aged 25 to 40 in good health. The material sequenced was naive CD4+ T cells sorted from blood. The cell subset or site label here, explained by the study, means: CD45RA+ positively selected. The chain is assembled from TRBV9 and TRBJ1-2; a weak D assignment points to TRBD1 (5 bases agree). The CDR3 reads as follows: CASSARGSADYGYTF. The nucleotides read TGTGCCAGCAGTGCGCGGGGGAGTGCAGACTATGGCTACACCTTC.